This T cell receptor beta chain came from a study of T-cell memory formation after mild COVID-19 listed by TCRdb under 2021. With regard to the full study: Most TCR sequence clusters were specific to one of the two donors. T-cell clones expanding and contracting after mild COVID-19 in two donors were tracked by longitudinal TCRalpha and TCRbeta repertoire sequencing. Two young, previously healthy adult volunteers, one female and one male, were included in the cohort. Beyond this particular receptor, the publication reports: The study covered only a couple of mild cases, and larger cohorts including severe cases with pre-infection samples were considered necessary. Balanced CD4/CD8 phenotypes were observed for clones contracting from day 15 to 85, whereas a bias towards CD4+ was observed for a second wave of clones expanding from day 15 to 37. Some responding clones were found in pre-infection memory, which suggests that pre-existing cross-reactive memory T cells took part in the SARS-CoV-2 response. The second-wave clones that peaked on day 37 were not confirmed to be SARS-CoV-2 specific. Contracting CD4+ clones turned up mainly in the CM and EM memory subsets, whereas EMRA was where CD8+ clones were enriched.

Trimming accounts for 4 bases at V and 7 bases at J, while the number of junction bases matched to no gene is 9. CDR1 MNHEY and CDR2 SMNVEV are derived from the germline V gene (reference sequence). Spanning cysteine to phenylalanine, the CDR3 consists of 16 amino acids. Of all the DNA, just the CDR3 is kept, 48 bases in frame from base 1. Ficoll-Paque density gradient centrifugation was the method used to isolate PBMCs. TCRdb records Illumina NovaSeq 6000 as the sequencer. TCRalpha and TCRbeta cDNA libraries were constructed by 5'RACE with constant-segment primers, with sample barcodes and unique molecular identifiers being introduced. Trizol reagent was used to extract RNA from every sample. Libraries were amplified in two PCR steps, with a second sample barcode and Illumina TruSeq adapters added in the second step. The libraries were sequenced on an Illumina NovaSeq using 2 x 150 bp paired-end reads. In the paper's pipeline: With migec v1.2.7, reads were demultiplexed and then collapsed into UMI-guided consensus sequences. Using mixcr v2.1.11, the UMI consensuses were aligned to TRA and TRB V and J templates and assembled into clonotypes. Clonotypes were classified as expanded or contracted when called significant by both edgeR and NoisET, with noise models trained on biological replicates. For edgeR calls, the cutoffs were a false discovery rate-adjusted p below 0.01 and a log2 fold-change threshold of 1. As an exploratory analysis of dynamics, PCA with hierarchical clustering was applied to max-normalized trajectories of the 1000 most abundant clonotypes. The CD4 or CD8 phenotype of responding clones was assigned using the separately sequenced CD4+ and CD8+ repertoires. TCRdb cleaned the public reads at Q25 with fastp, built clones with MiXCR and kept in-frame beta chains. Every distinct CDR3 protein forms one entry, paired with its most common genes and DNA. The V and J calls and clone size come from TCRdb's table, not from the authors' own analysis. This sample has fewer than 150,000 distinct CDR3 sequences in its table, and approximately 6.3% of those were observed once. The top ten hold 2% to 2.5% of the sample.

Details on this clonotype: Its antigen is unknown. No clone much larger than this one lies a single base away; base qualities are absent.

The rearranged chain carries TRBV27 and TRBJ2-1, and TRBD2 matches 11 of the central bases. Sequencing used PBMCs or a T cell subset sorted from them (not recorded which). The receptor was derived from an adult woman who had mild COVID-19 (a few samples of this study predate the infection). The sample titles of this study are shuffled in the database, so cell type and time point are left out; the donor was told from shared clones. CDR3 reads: CASSSHTSGSANEQFF. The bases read TGTGCCAGCAGTTCGCATACTAGCGGGAGTGCTAATGAGCAGTTCTTC.